This T cell receptor beta chain was identified during a study of beta chain features in type 1 diabetes (dated by TCRdb to about 2018). For context, the study as a whole: Mean age, gender distribution, total cell number and subset yield did not differ between patients and healthy donors. Across all samples, some 110,000,000 sorted cells were examined, and cell number per subset correlated strongly with RNA yield. The study compared the TCRB repertoires of sorted circulating CD4+ T cell subsets in recently diagnosed type 1 diabetes patients with those in matched healthy donors. Whereas all 30 or so donors provided naive and central memory subsets, regulatory and stem cell-like memory subsets were isolated from just 8 patients and about 8 healthy donors. Beyond this particular receptor, the publication reports: Sequencing cDNA rather than genomic DNA could over-represent highly expressing activated cells, although activation and CD3 levels did not differ between groups. Because small numbers of individuals were included in the HLA sub-analyses, any influence of HLA type on TCRB rearrangement was left unresolved. Shorter templates might have been favored by PCR, but patient and control samples were amplified and corrected together, so both groups would have been affected equally by any skew. Naive, central memory and regulatory TCRB repertoires appeared to be more similar among patients than among healthy donors. At VDJ recombination sites, type 1 diabetes patients had fewer insertions and more deleted nucleotides, which implies abnormalities in thymic rearrangement. A moderate but significant shortening of TCRB CDR3 length was observed in type 1 diabetes patients in all four CD4+ subsets.

In regard to this clone: This clone's antigen is unknown. No much larger clone is present one base from it, and per-base qualities are unavailable.

The entire amount of isolated RNA was reverse transcribed using the High Capacity cDNA Reverse Transcription Kit, so the sequenced TCRB transcripts were expressed ones. Deep immunoSEQ sequencing was applied to naive, central memory and regulatory T cell samples, giving an average of roughly 3.5 million total reads per sample. Sorted cells were lysed in RLT buffer, and RNA was extracted using DNase-treated RNeasy Micro or Mini kits according to cell number. To prevent cross-contamination, each cell subset was processed individually, whereas patient and healthy donor samples were processed jointly. The immunoSEQ multiplex PCR was used to amplify TCRB sequences from cDNA, yielding 87-bp fragments that span the CDR3 region. Sequencing of the amplicons was done on the Illumina HiSeq platform. On the authors' methods: PCR bias was corrected computationally using synthetic template baselines, and reads within Hamming distance 2 were collapsed, with unmergeable singletons discarded. Reads were aligned to IMGT to assign V, D and J genes, CDR3 length, and insertions or deletions at six rearrangement sites. Clonotype counts were normalized to sorted cell number within each subset before computing true diversity and Gini coefficients with the tcR R package. Repertoire sharing was quantified using the overlap coefficient calculated on TCRB nucleotide sequences. Out-of-frame TCRB sequences from naive cells were analyzed to stand in for the pre-selection repertoire. What TCRdb holds here is the immuneACCESS table cut down to in-frame rearrangements. Part of the clones is not present; checked against another copy, under half of the missing clones reflect an unresolved V gene, and the others are unexplained. That table supplies the V and J calls and clone size; D and trimming were determined from the DNA. Across this sample there are around 360,000 clones, with around 12% seen only once. Over 0.008% of the sample is taken by the ten largest.

A single peripheral blood draw of around 0.11 L on average was collected from each donor into heparinised tubes. Using a panel that included CD45RO, CCR7, CD25, CD127, CD95 and CD27, naive, central memory, regulatory and stem cell-like memory CD4+ T cells were sorted on a BD FACSAria II. A purity above 95% was achieved for all sorted populations. PBMCs were isolated right away by Lymphoprep density gradient centrifugation and were stained directly, without culture. Samples were stained and sorted in pairs, with one healthy donor and one patient per experiment, so that batch effects were minimized. The germline V gene (reference sequence) sets CDR1 to SGHNT and CDR2 to YYREEE. Relative to germline, V is missing 0 bases and J is missing 4 bases, with 3 bases of the junction outside any gene match. The CDR3 holds 14 amino acids from the cysteine to the phenylalanine. CDR3 DNA only is kept here, 42 bases in frame from base 1.

Sample: naive CD4+ T cells from blood. According to the study, the label for this sample's cell subset or site signals: true naive CD4+ T cells. The V and J genes are TRBV5-4 and TRBJ2-5; the central 7 bases match TRBD1. The origin of this receptor is a woman younger than 35 with type 1 diabetes. The CDR3 protein is CASSLGAGGETQYF. The DNA sequence is TGTGCCAGCAGCTTGGGAGCAGGGGGAGAGACCCAGTACTTC.